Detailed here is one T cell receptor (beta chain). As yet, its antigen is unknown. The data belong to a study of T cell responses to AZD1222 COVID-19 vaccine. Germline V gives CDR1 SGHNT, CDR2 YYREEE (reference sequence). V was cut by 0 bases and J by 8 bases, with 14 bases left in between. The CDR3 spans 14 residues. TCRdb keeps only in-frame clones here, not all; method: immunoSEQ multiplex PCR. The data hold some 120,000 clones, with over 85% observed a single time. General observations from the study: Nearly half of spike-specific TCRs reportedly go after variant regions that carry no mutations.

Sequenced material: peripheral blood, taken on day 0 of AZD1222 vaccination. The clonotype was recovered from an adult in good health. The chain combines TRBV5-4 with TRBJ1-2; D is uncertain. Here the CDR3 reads CASSLAETRRGYTF. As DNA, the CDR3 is TGTGCCAGCAGCTTGGCCGAGACCCGAAGGGGCTACACCTTC.